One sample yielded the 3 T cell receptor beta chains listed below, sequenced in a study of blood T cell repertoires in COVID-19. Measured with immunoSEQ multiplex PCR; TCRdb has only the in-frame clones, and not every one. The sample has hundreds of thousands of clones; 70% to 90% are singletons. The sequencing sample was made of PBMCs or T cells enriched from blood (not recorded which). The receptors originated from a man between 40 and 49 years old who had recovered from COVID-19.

The chain's CDR3 is CASILEQYF. The CDR3, as DNA: TGTGCCAGCATTTTAGAGCAGTACTTC. The chain is built from TRBV21-1 and TRBJ2-7; TRBD2, the D gene given by the table, was not confirmed from the DNA. TRBV21-1 is termed a pseudogene. CDR3 length: 9 residues.

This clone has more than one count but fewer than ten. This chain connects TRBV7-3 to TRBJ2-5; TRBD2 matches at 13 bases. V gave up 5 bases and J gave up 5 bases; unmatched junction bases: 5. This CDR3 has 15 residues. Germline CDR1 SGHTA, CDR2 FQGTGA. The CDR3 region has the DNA TGTGCCAGCAGCGCGGGACTAGCGGGGACGGAGACCCAGTACTTC. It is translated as CASSAGLAGTETQYF.

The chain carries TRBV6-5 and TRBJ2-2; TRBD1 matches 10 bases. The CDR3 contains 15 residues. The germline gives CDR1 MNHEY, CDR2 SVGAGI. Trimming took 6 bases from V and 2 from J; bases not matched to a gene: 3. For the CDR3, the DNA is TGTGCCAGCAGACGACAGGGGGCTAACACCGGGGAGCTGTTTTTT. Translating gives CASRRQGANTGELFF.